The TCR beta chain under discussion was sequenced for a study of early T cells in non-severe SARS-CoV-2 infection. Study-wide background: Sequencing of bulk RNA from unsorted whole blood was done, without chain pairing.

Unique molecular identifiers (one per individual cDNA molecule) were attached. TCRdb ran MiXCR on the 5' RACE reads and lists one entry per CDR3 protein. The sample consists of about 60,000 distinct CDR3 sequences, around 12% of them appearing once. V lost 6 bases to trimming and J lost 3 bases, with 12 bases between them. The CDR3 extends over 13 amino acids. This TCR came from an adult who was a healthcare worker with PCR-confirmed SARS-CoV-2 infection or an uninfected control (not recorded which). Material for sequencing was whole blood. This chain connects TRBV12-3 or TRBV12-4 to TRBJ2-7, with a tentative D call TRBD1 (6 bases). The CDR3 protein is CASSPGQSYEQYF. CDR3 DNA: TGTGCCAGCAGCCCCGGACAGAGCTACGAGCAGTACTTC.